The entry below gives a single T cell receptor (beta chain) sequence along with its context. The sample originates from a study of blood T cell repertoires in COVID-19. Per the original methods: Researchers report that nucleated cell counts were estimated from reference gene primer amplification. TCRdb's copy holds only in-frame clones and misses some; the assay was immunoSEQ multiplex PCR. That table is the source of V, J and clone size, and D and trimming were worked out from the DNA. The sample carries 130,000 to 150,000 clones, 80% to 90% recorded once. This TCR came from a woman aged 60 to 75 with active COVID-19. Sequenced sample: peripheral blood.

The CDR3 DNA is TGTGCCAGCAGACGGGACAGGGCGTGGGATGGCTACACCTTC. It yields the protein CASRRDRAWDGYTF. The chain links TRBV5-4 to TRBJ1-2; the match to TRBD1 covers 9 bases. The V gene end was trimmed by 5 bases and the J gene end by 6 bases; junction bases not matched to a gene: 8. This CDR3 is built from 14 residues. CDR1 and CDR2 from the germline V gene are SGHNT and YYREEE (reference sequence). The full variable domain, in which reference TRBV5-4 and TRBJ1-2 provide the parts outside the CDR3, is ETGVTQSPTHLIKTRGQQVTLRCSSQSGHNTVSWYQQALGQGPQFIFQYYREEENGRGNFPPRFSGLQFPNYSSELNVNALELDDSALYLCASRRDRAWDGYTFGSGTRLTVV.